The TCR beta chain described here comes from a study of T cell repertoires in cytomegalovirus infection. General study points: CMV-specific TCR beta clonotypes restricted by HLA-C were the ones dominating the ex vivo response.

MiXCR was run by TCRdb on the reads, yielding one entry per CDR3 protein. The repertoire holds about 920,000 distinct CDR3 sequences, with around 31% as singletons. CDR3 length: 14 residues. In germline, CDR1 is SGHVS, CDR2 FNYEAQ. The germline V and J ends were trimmed by 5 bases and 2 bases, with 13 bases remaining between them. In its sample, this clonotype was seen a few times. The antigen is undetermined. The chain is built from TRBV7-6 and TRBJ2-7; perhaps TRBD2 as D (5 bases). The receptor was isolated from a human donor in good health (CMV status not recorded). Some clones in this sample may be carry-over from other donors' samples. The starting material was cultured CD8+ T cells from PBMCs, obtained from culture after CMV antigen stimulation. CDR3 residues: CASSELENTYEQYF. The CDR3 DNA sequence: TGTGCCAGCAGCGAACTAGAAAATACCTACGAGCAGTACTTC.